Following are 27 T cell receptor beta chains from one sample sequenced in a study of blood T cell repertoires in COVID-19. The method was immunoSEQ multiplex PCR; TCRdb's version includes in-frame clones alone and lacks a portion of them. The sample includes 200,000 to 250,000 clones, 70% to 90% of them seen just once. Sequenced sample: PBMCs or T cells enriched from blood (not recorded which). These receptors were taken from a man younger than 45 who had recovered from COVID-19.

The rearrangement links TRBV6-2 or TRBV6-3 to TRBJ1-5; 8 nucleotides agree with TRBD1. Losses at the gene ends were 0 bases for V and 6 bases for J; bases not matched to a gene: 4. The CDR3 sequence is 15 residues long. Germline CDR1 and CDR2: MNHEY and SVGEGT. For the CDR3, the DNA is TGTGCCAGCAGTTACTCGACCAGGGGGCGTCAGCCCCAGCATTTT. It is translated as CASSYSTRGRQPQHF.

The chain combines TRBV4-2 with TRBJ2-7, with 9 bases that match TRBD2. J gave up 5 bases and V 4 bases, and 15 bases lay outside the gene matches. This CDR3 is 17 amino acids long. CDR1 LGHNA and CDR2 YNFKEQ come from the germline V gene. The CDR3 DNA is TGTGCCAGCAGCCCGAACCCACGCGCGGGAGGGATCAACGAGCAGTACTTC. Protein product: CASSPNPRAGGINEQYF.

The chain links TRBV19 to TRBJ2-2; 12 bases line up with TRBD2. The V and J ends lost 9 bases and 6 bases, in that order; junction bases with no gene match: 11. CDR3 length: 16 amino acids. Germline CDR1 is LNHDA and CDR2 is SQIVND (reference sequence). This CDR3 is CASTDSASGGAGELFF. DNA for the CDR3: TGTGCCAGCACCGACTCCGCTAGCGGGGGGGCCGGGGAGCTGTTTTTT.

About this clone itself: The identical CDR3 is also encoded by other nucleotide sequences in the sample. V usage is TRBV28 and J usage is TRBJ2-7; D is uncertain. The CDR3 is made up of 11 amino acids. Germline V gives CDR1 MDHEN, CDR2 SYDVKM. V was pared by 5 bases and J by 3 bases, with 5 bases between. The CDR3 here is CASSVRYEQYF. The CDR3 nucleotides read TGTGCCAGCAGTGTTCGCTACGAGCAGTACTTC.

The chain has TRBV19 and TRBJ2-5; D uncertain. V was cut by 6 bases and J by 5 bases, with 13 bases left in between. Per the germline V gene, CDR1 is LNHDA and CDR2 is SQIVND (reference sequence). The CDR3 spans 13 residues. The CDR3 reads CASRDGPRETQYF. CDR3 nucleotides: TGTGCCAGTAGAGACGGCCCCAGGGAGACCCAGTACTTC. Based on the CDR3 plus reference TRBV19 and TRBJ2-5, the full variable domain is DGGITQSPKYLFRKEGQNVTLSCEQNLNHDAMYWYRQDPGQGLRLIYYSQIVNDFQKGDIAEGYSVSREKKESFPLTVTSAQKNPTAFYLCASRDGPRETQYFGPGTRLLVL.

This chain uses TRBV14 with TRBJ2-5; TRBD1 agrees at 8 bases. From germline, CDR1 is SGHDN and CDR2 FVKESK. V lost 4 bases and J lost 5; bases outside the gene matches: 9. The CDR3 has 15 amino acids. The CDR3 coding sequence is TGTGCCAGCAGCCCTCAGGGGGCAAGAACGGAGACCCAGTACTTC. It is translated as CASSPQGARTETQYF.

The chain uses TRBV11-2 and TRBJ1-2, with unresolved D. CDR3 size: 13 residues. Looked up from germline, CDR1 is SGHAT and CDR2 is FQNNGV. V was pared by 4 bases and J by 7 bases, with 13 bases between. The CDR3 nucleotides are TGTGCCAGCAGCTACTTACAGAACGCTGGCTACACCTTC. Its translation is CASSYLQNAGYTF.

The chain combines TRBV5-1 with TRBJ2-4; 15 bases are a match to TRBD2. J was trimmed by 7 bases and V by 5 bases; bases with no gene match: 7. Germline V CDR1 and CDR2: SGHRS, YFSETQ. CDR3 length equals 16 residues. The CDR3 bases are TGCGCCAGCAGTCCCGGACTAGCGGGAGGGAGGAACATTCAGTACTTC. Protein sequence: CASSPGLAGGRNIQYF.

V gene TRBV4-1 combines with J gene TRBJ2-1, with 11 bases identical to TRBD1. This CDR3 comprises 15 residues. V shed 3 bases and J 6 bases; nucleotides not matched to a gene: 4. CDR1 MGHRA and CDR2 YSYEKL come from the germline V gene. The CDR3 is CASSQGTGGINEQFF. The CDR3 DNA reads as TGCGCCAGCAGCCAGGGGACAGGGGGGATCAATGAGCAGTTCTTC.

The gene calls are TRBV28 and TRBJ1-2, with 11 bases identical to TRBD1. V lost 8 bases to trimming and J lost 0 bases; unmatched junction nucleotides: 8. This CDR3 has 16 amino acids. Germline assignment: CDR1 MDHEN and CDR2 SYDVKM. CDR3 in amino acids: CASGSGTGGSNYGYTF. The CDR3 DNA follows: TGTGCCAGCGGATCCGGGACAGGGGGTTCTAACTATGGCTACACCTTC.

This sequence joins TRBV27 and TRBJ2-2; a weak D match, TRBD2 (7 bases). V was pared by 0 bases and J by 6 bases, with 11 bases between. The CDR3 extends over 15 amino acids. Germline V gene lookup returns CDR1 MNHEY and CDR2 SMNVEV (reference sequence). In DNA form, the CDR3 reads TGTGCCAGCAGTTTATCGTCGGGGGGCGCCGGGGAGCTGTTTTTT. Its protein product is CASSLSSGGAGELFF.

The chain uses TRBV6-5 and TRBJ1-4, with TRBD1 matching over 8 bases. The length of the CDR3 is 15 residues. Per germline, CDR1 MNHEY and CDR2 SVGAGI. The V gene end was trimmed by 5 bases and the J gene end by 4 bases; junction bases not matched to a gene: 6. The DNA of the CDR3 is TGTGCCAGCAGTCCGTTCGGACAGGGTAATGAAAAACTGTTTTTT. It yields the protein CASSPFGQGNEKLFF.

The V and J genes are TRBV28 and TRBJ1-3, with D possibly matching TRBD1 (5 bases). The CDR3 is 16 residues long. V was cut by 5 bases and J by 1 base, with 15 bases left in between. CDR1 is MDHEN and CDR2 is SYDVKM in the germline V gene. For the CDR3, the DNA is TGTGCCAGCAGTCCTCCAGGGTATGGGTCTGGAAACACCATATATTTT. Its translation: CASSPPGYGSGNTIYF.

The chain uses TRBV7-5 and TRBJ2-7; no DNA check was done on the table's D call, TRBD1. TRBV7-5 is described as a pseudogene. The CDR3 sequence is 15 residues long. The CDR3 coding sequence is TGTGTCAGAAGCAACGACCGGGACAGGGCATACGAGCAGTACTTC. Translating gives CVRSNDRDRAYEQYF.

V gene TRBV6-5 combines with J gene TRBJ1-5; 7 bases are a match to TRBD1. From germline, CDR1 is MNHEY and CDR2 SVGAGI. There are 14 residues in the CDR3. V trimming: 6 bases; J trimming: 6 bases; junction bases outside the gene matches: 8. In nucleotides, the CDR3 is TGTGCCAGCAGGGAGACAGGGTTTAGTCAGCCCCAGCATTTT. Translated, it gives CASRETGFSQPQHF.

The rearrangement links TRBV12-5 to TRBJ1-5; 8 positions match TRBD1. Germline V lookup: CDR1 LGHNT, CDR2 FRNRAP. There are 17 residues in the CDR3. V trimming: 4 bases; J trimming: 7 bases; junction bases outside the gene matches: 15. This CDR3 reads CASGSDRDRYRFQPQHF. CDR3 in DNA: TGTGCTAGTGGTTCTGACCGGGACAGGTACCGTTTCCAGCCCCAGCATTTT. The variable domain in full, with the rest retrieved from reference TRBV12-5 and TRBJ1-5, is DARVTQTPRHKVTEMGQEVTMRCQPILGHNTVFWYRQTMMQGLELLAYFRNRAPLDDSGMPKDRFSAEMPDATLATLKIQPSEPRDSAVYFCASGSDRDRYRFQPQHFGDGTRLSIL.

V usage is TRBV2 and J usage is TRBJ2-2, with 9 bases lining up with TRBD1. V trimming: 5 bases; J trimming: 5 bases; junction bases outside the gene matches: 6. Looked up from germline, CDR1 is SNHLY and CDR2 is FYNNEI. This CDR3 is built from 15 residues. The CDR3 sequence is CASSPDRGYTGELFF. The CDR3 DNA is TGTGCCAGCAGTCCGGACAGGGGATATACCGGGGAGCTGTTTTTT.

This chain connects TRBV6-5 to TRBJ1-6, with 9 bases aligning to TRBD1. V shed 3 bases and J 10 bases; nucleotides not matched to a gene: 4. The CDR3 spans 14 residues. In germline, CDR1 is MNHEY, CDR2 SVGAGI. The CDR3 loop reads CASSYDRGGSPLHF. DNA for the CDR3: TGTGCCAGCAGTTATGACAGGGGGGGGTCACCCCTCCACTTT.

J is TRBJ2-2 and V is TRBV28; D is uncertain. Germline V lookup: CDR1 MDHEN, CDR2 SYDVKM. Deletions cut 3 bases from V and 3 bases from J, with 5 bases between. The CDR3 loop spans 13 amino acids. The CDR3 DNA sequence: TGTGCCAGCAGTTTTGCGGACACCGGGGAGCTGTTTTTT. As protein: CASSFADTGELFF.

This sequence joins TRBV19 and TRBJ2-2; TRBD2 is a possible D gene (6 bases). Per the germline V gene, CDR1 is LNHDA and CDR2 is SQIVND (reference sequence). The CDR3 covers 16 residues. V lost 5 bases and J 1 base, leaving 14 bases between the germline ends. CDR3 in amino acids: CASSFLTGVNTGELFF. CDR3 DNA sequence: TGTGCCAGTAGTTTTTTGACGGGGGTGAACACCGGGGAGCTGTTTTTT. Complete variable domain (other parts from reference TRBV19 and TRBJ2-2): DGGITQSPKYLFRKEGQNVTLSCEQNLNHDAMYWYRQDPGQGLRLIYYSQIVNDFQKGDIAEGYSVSREKKESFPLTVTSAQKNPTAFYLCASSFLTGVNTGELFFGEGSRLTVL.

The J gene is TRBJ2-6, the V gene TRBV10-3; a weak D match, TRBD1 (5 bases). Germline CDR1 ENHRY, CDR2 SYGVKD. The CDR3 has 15 residues. V was trimmed by 4 bases and J by 0 bases, leaving 7 bases between them. CDR3 sequence: CAISGGLSGANVLTF. The CDR3 bases are TGTGCCATCAGTGGGGGCCTCTCTGGGGCCAACGTCCTGACTTTC.

This clone was seen a single time. The chain uses TRBV7-9 and TRBJ2-1; tentative D call: TRBD2 (6 bases). This CDR3 contains 14 residues. The V end lost 6 bases, the J end lost 12 bases, and 21 bases lay between the germline ends. Germline V gene lookup returns CDR1 SEHNR and CDR2 FQNEAQ (reference sequence). The CDR3 sequence is CASSSAEGVGVQFF. The CDR3 coding sequence is TGTGCCAGCAGTTCAGCGGAGGGAGTGGGGGTGCAGTTCTTC.

This chain joins TRBV28 and TRBJ2-3; 7 nucleotides line up with TRBD1. V was pared by 4 bases and J by 0 bases, with 4 bases of the junction left unmatched. Germline V lookup: CDR1 MDHEN, CDR2 SYDVKM. This CDR3 comprises 15 residues. The CDR3 sequence: CASSSPGQSTDTQYF. DNA of the CDR3: TGTGCCAGCAGTTCCCCGGGACAGAGCACAGATACGCAGTATTTT.

The V gene is TRBV19, the J gene TRBJ1-1; D unclear. In germline, CDR1 is LNHDA, CDR2 SQIVND (reference sequence). Trimming removed 0 bases from V and 5 bases from J, with 7 bases in between. The CDR3 loop spans 13 amino acids. DNA for the CDR3: TGTGCCAGTAGTATAGATAGGCGGACTGAAGCTTTCTTT. It specifies CASSIDRRTEAFF.

The sample holds one count of this clone. The rearrangement uses TRBV6-5 and TRBJ2-7, with 11 bases identical to TRBD1. Germline-derived CDR1 and CDR2 are MNHEY and SVGAGI. The CDR3 spans 14 residues. V lost 8 bases and J lost 3; bases outside the gene matches: 6. CDR3 DNA sequence: TGTGCCAGCCTGGGAGGGACAGGGGGCTACGAGCAGTACTTC. Translated, it gives CASLGGTGGYEQYF.

V gene TRBV4-1 combines with J gene TRBJ2-7; 13 bases agree with TRBD2. Germline trimming cut 4 bases from V and 1 base from J; bases unmatched to any gene: 7. The CDR3 covers 17 residues. CDR1 and CDR2 from the germline V gene are MGHRA and YSYEKL. CDR3 protein: CASSRGTSGAASYEQYF. Written as DNA, the CDR3 is TGCGCCAGCAGCCGCGGGACTAGCGGGGCCGCATCCTACGAGCAGTACTTC.

V gene TRBV16 combines with J gene TRBJ1-2; no firm D call. This CDR3 has 15 residues. Per the germline V gene, CDR1 is KGHSY and CDR2 is FQNENV. V was trimmed by 2 bases and J by 8 bases, leaving 18 bases between them. The CDR3 DNA follows: TGTGCCAGCAGCCAACTTGGGCAGAGTTTGTTAGGCTACACCTTC. Amino acids: CASSQLGQSLLGYTF.